The T cell receptor beta chain described here comes from a study of shared clonotypes between healthy human individuals. The protocol was immunoSEQ multiplex PCR, while the TCRdb copy is restricted to in-frame clones and leaves out a portion. Of 2 million to 2.5 million clones listed, 92% were seen once; the top ten hold 0.3% to 0.45%. The V gene lost 4 bases and the J gene lost 0 bases, with 10 bases spanning the gap. The CDR3 is 16 amino acids. The germline gives CDR1 SEHNR, CDR2 FQNEAQ (reference sequence). The sequence was collected from a young man in good health. Some clones in this sample may be carry-over from other donors' samples. The sample consisted of naive CD4+ T cells from PBMCs. Subset of the sample: CD45RA+ positively selected. This rearrangement joins TRBV7-9 to TRBJ2-6; the D gene is possibly TRBD1 (6 bases). Here the CDR3 reads CASSSGAHSGANVLTF. The CDR3 DNA sequence: TGTGCCAGCAGCTCAGGGGCACACTCTGGGGCCAACGTCCTGACTTTC.